This T cell receptor (beta chain) was documented in a study of human T cells and chemical hapten exposure. Study context: Patch tests delivered 0.01% DPC to the upper back and were evaluated at 6 days.

The time point denotes: patch test 1, 2 weeks after DPC sensitization. Treatment indicated: therapeutic diphenylcyclopropenone sensitization with weekly scalp DPC. The CDR3 is 13 residues long. The V end was cut by 3 bases, the J end by 1 base, with 10 bases between. Germline V gene data show CDR1 as SQVTM and CDR2 as ANQGSEA. Each CDR3 protein is one row after TCRdb ran MiXCR on the RACE reads. Here the sample spans around 99,000 distinct CDR3 sequences, roughly an eighth being singletons. This clonotype was recorded a few times. The sequence was collected from a woman between 40 and 55 years old with alopecia areata. Some clones in this sample may be carry-over from other donors' samples. This chain uses TRBV29-1 with TRBJ2-7; D is perhaps TRBD1 or TRBD2 (5 bases each). The material was whole blood, obtained in connection with sensitization to the hapten diphenylcyclopropenone (DPC). The CDR3 region is CSVEGVTSYEQYF. DNA of the CDR3: TGCAGCGTTGAGGGGGTTACATCCTACGAGCAGTACTTC.